The clone carrying this TCR beta chain was found a few times. One entry per CDR3 protein, called by TCRdb with MiXCR from the 5' RACE reads. Counted here are hundreds of thousands of distinct CDR3 sequences, over 15% occurring once; the ten biggest clones make up roughly a sixth. The data belong to a study of T cells after yellow fever vaccination. The V end was cut by 4 bases, the J end by 5 bases, with 16 bases between. CDR1 is ENHRY and CDR2 is SYGVKD in the germline V gene. The CDR3 extends over 15 amino acids. The chain recombines TRBV10-3 with TRBJ2-3; maybe TRBD1 (7 bases). This specimen was PBMCs, taken before the yellow fever booster vaccination. This TCR derives from a man aged 18 to 30 who received the YFV17D yellow fever vaccine. CDR3 sequence reads: CAISAQGGRRDTQYF. The CDR3 DNA sequence: TGTGCCATCAGTGCTCAGGGGGGACGCAGAGATACGCAGTATTTT.